The 5 T cell receptor beta chains below all came from one sample that was sequenced in a study of T cells after somatic rescue of genetic block. Sequencing used immunoSEQ multiplex PCR; TCRdb keeps in-frame clones, though not all of them. Here the sample spans tens of thousands of clones, 70% to 90% being singletons. Sequenced: peripheral blood mononuclear cells (PBMCs). The receptor source for this set is a woman aged 18-30 years.

This clone has just one count. The chain couples TRBV27 to TRBJ2-1; no definite D call. CDR3 length equals 17 residues. The germline gives CDR1 MNHEY, CDR2 SMNVEV (reference sequence). V was cut by 7 bases and J by 0 bases, with 19 bases left in between. In nucleotides, the CDR3 is TGTGCCAGCATGCAGTGGGGTCCGGTTAACTCCTACAATGAGCAGTTCTTC. Its translation: CASMQWGPVNSYNEQFF.

The V and J genes are TRBV19 and TRBJ2-1; either TRBD1 or TRBD2 may fit D (5 bases each). The CDR3 is 16 amino acids. V lost 8 bases to trimming and J lost 0 bases, with 17 bases between them. Germline lookup yields CDR1 LNHDA and CDR2 SQIVND (reference sequence). The CDR3 protein is CASSPFGGVSYNEQFF. CDR3 in DNA: TGTGCCAGTTCTCCTTTTGGGGGAGTCTCCTACAATGAGCAGTTCTTC.

The chain has TRBV2 and TRBJ1-5; D ambiguous. V was clipped by 1 base and J by 4 bases, with 8 bases between them. CDR3 length: 14 residues. Germline loops: CDR1 SNHLY, CDR2 FYNNEI. This CDR3 reads CASSEGPVNQPQHF. CDR3 coding DNA: TGTGCCAGCAGTGAAGGCCCGGTGAATCAGCCCCAGCATTTT.

V usage is TRBV5-8 and J usage is TRBJ2-5; D possibly corresponds to TRBD1 (6 bases). The J call may not be correct, given that the DNA end is closer to TRBJ2-7. Germline loops: CDR1 SGHTS, CDR2 YDEGEE. There are 16 residues in the CDR3. The CDR3 protein is CASSPRGRAVSYEQYF. The CDR3 DNA reads as TGTGCCAGCAGCCCCAGGGGCAGGGCCGTAAGTTACGAGCAGTACTTC.

The J gene is TRBJ2-1, the V gene TRBV11-3; 10 positions match TRBD2. Germline V gene lookup returns CDR1 SGHNT and CDR2 YENEEA. Trimming at V came to 7 bases and at J to 8 bases, leaving 14 bases not matched to a gene. The CDR3 is 16 amino acids. The CDR3 region is CASNPAGASGSDEQFF. The CDR3 DNA is TGTGCCAGCAACCCCGCAGGTGCTAGCGGGAGCGATGAGCAGTTCTTC.